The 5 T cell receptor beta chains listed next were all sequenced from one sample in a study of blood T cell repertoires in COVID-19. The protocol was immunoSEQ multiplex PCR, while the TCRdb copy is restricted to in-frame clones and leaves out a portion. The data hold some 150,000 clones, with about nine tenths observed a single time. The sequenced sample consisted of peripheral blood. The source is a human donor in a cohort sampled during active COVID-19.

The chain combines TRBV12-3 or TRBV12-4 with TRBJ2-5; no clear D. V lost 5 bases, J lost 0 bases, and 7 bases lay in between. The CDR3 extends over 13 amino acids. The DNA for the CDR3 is TGTGCCAGCAGTCTCCGGTACCAAGAGACCCAGTACTTC. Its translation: CASSLRYQETQYF.

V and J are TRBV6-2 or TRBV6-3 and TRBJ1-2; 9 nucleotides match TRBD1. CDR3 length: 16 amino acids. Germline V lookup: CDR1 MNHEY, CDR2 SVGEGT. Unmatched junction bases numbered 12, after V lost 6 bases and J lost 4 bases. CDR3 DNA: TGTGCCAGCAGCCACCGGGACAGGGTCGGTATCTATGGCTACACCTTC. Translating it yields CASSHRDRVGIYGYTF.

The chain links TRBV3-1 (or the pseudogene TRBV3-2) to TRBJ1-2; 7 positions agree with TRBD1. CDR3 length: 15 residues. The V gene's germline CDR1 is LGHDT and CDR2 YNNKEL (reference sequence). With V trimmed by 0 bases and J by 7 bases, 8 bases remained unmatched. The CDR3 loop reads CASSQENRGPGGYTF. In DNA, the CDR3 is TGTGCCAGCAGCCAAGAAAACAGGGGCCCGGGTGGCTACACCTTC.

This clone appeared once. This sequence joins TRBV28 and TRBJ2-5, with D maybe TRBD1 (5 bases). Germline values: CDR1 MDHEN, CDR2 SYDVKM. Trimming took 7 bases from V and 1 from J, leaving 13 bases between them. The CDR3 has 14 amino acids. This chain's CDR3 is CASTPDSTQETQYF. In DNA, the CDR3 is TGTGCCAGCACCCCTGACAGCACCCAAGAGACCCAGTACTTC.

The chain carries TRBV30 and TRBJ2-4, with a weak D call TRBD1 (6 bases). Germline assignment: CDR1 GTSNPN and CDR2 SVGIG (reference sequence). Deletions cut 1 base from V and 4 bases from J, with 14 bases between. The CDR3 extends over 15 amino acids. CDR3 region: CAWSGGWTAKNIQYF. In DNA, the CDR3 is TGTGCCTGGAGTGGGGGGTGGACAGCGAAAAACATTCAGTACTTC. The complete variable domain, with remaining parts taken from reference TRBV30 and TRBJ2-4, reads SQTIHQWPATLVQPVGSPLSLECTVEGTSNPNLYWYRQAAGRGLQLLFYSVGIGQISSEVPQNLSASRPQDRQFILSSKKLLLSDSGFYLCAWSGGWTAKNIQYFGAGTRLSVL.